This T cell receptor (beta chain) was sequenced for a study of T cells in localized non-small cell lung cancer (dated by TCRdb to between 2020 and 2021). In the study overall: The study analyzed T cell repertoires of around 250 early-stage NSCLC patients, comparing tumors and uninvolved tumor-adjacent lungs. The cohort comprised 236 treatment-naïve NSCLC patients with resected, localized lung tumors. Of the NSCLC patients, fewer than 150 were male and about a hundred were female, and the mean age was around 66 years.

The CDR3, from cysteine to phenylalanine, totals 12 residues. Only the CDR3 portion is preserved as DNA: 36 bases, with reading frame beginning at the first base. V and J are truncated by 1 base and 6 bases respectively, leaving an intervening sequence of 5 bases. The germline V gene sets CDR1 to SGHDT and CDR2 to YYEEEE. The immunoSEQ Assay was used to sequence TCR beta CDR3 regions from DNA. The original pipeline was this. T cell density was computed as TCR beta template counts normalized to usable DNA estimated by amplifying housekeeping genes. Using the preseqR package, richness was estimated by extrapolating to 120,000 templates for tissue samples and 400,000 templates for PBMC samples. Clonality was taken to be one minus Pielou's evenness. Tissue-enriched TCRs were identified through differential abundance testing performed on productive amino-acid clonotypes, with a minimum total count of 5 and an alpha of 0.1. Repertoire overlap between compartments was quantified with the Jaccard Index and Morisita Overlap Index. TCR beta CDR3s were clustered by GLIPH together with public tetramer-defined viral CDR3s, and at least three viral sequences plus V-gene enrichment were required for viral motifs. TCRdb took this table from immuneACCESS and kept in-frame rearrangements with V and J called. Such tables lack part of the clones; where checked against another copy, unresolved V genes explain under half of the gap, and the rest is unexplained. V, J and clone size are taken as reported in that table, and D and trimming were inferred from the DNA itself. This sample holds around 130,000 clones; 89% were observed only once. The ten largest clonotypes hold 1.7% of the sample.

This clone was detected a few times. It has no known antigen specificity. No much larger clone exists at a distance of one base, and base qualities are not known. At diagnosis, peripheral blood, uninvolved tumor-adjacent lung and tumor were collected and stored as a combination of fresh-frozen and FFPE material. For TCR repertoire profiling, the blood samples were analyzed as peripheral blood mononuclear cells. What the authors observed across the whole study: Of the top 100 tumor clones, a median of around 57 were detected in paired uninvolved adjacent lung; under 35 were also among that lung's top 100. Longer overall survival was associated with higher T cell density in blood, whereas shorter survival was associated with higher clonality in adjacent lung. Because multi-region tumor sequencing was not done, intratumor heterogeneity could not be ruled out. Uninvolved tumor-adjacent lung showed the highest T cell clonality, higher than tumor, which suggests more focused antigenic responses in the uninvolved tumor-adjacent lung. Because the study design was exploratory, TCR variables were selected using unadjusted p-values without false-discovery rate correction.

Specimen: peripheral blood, collected before any cancer treatment. The source is an older female donor with stage I lung adenocarcinoma. The chain joins TRBV5-6 to TRBJ1-3; a confident D gene designation cannot be given. The nucleotides read TGTGCCAGCAGCTTGCGAGAAAACACCATATATTTT. Translated, it reads CASSLRENTIYF.